These T cell receptor beta chains were read from a single sample in a study of low-dose radiotherapy and immunotherapy resistance in tumors. A single record per CDR3 protein comes from TCRdb applying MiXCR to the reads. This table holds around 60,000 distinct CDR3 sequences, around 23% found once. The material was PBMCs, obtained after low-dose radiotherapy plus immunotherapy. These receptors were obtained from a male donor with prostate cancer. Each CDR3 is given without its conserved first and last residue.

cdr3_aa	v_call
ASSSPTGVQETQY	TRBV28
ASSLPAANTGELF	TRBV5-1
ASSWTGEGEQY	TRBV6-2/TRBV6-3
ASSQEEGNTGELF	TRBV4-3
ASTNQTSMYLCASSSGSSYEQY	TRBV6-4
ASSRASTDTQY	TRBV7-2
ASSLVSSGSADEQF	TRBV7-9
ASSNTQGYEQY	TRBV28
ASSQGTRGNEQF	TRBV3-1
ASSLLQGAGGNTIY	TRBV12-3/TRBV12-4
ASSLDRGKGNEQF	TRBV11-2
ASSYVAGGTGQETQY	TRBV6-5
ASSPPGWDRLWDGYT	TRBV3-1
ASYISGGVSSYEQY	TRBV12-2
AWRRGPEKLF	TRBV30
ASSFSGRGDNEQF	TRBV11-1
ASSLWENPEAF	TRBV28
ASSSGGVRNEKLF	TRBV9
ASSDSRGTGADTQY	TRBV6-4
ASSELRTSTDTQY	TRBV25-1
ASSYLSGRAGTDTQY	TRBV28
ASSYGRLQETQY	TRBV6-2/TRBV6-3
ASSSAGRDTQY	TRBV7-2
ASSSPSDLQETQY	TRBV13
ASSPSLGTTSTDTQY	TRBV18
ATSRDIFYNEQF	TRBV24-1
ASSYQGALTDTQY	TRBV6-2/TRBV6-3
ASCLWQGYEQY	TRBV6-2/TRBV6-3
ASSLWLAGGSSYNEQF	TRBV7-2
ATSAPGSGGYNEQF	TRBV24-1
ASSPRGLAGANVLT	TRBV18
SVDLSGRFGYNEQF	TRBV29-1
ASRPAAGLYEQY	TRBV19
ASSYSADHTIY	TRBV6-2/TRBV6-3
ASSLSGSSDEQF	TRBV11-3
ASRPGTGVYNEQF	TRBV5-8
ASSVAGWETGYT	TRBV9
ASSDSGNEQF	TRBV5-1
ASSAAGTPNTEAF	TRBV5-4
ASSSDRGYQETQY	TRBV7-8
ASSRRDRVSETQY	TRBV18
ASSSGNYNEQF	TRBV7-9
AWSVGGMQETQY	TRBV30
ASSAQRGQGSTGELF	TRBV6-1
ASSLRGQGGSYEQY	TRBV12-3/TRBV12-4
AWNTGGTGNTIY	TRBV30
ASSVQGGLSKNIQY	TRBV21-1
AWSSSGGLEQY	TRBV30
ASSLVAGTPEAF	TRBV5-1
ASSSSGGGYNEQF	TRBV6-2/TRBV6-3
ASSHMTGYGYT	TRBV3-1
ASSLVWTGAGELF	TRBV5-5
ASSPQTQH	TRBV9
ASSLGALEAF	TRBV14
ASSGPTDPISGNTIY	TRBV6-4
ASSQGGTNQETQY	TRBV14
ASSLGVGVVYEQY	TRBV7-2
ASTQTDSNQPQH	TRBV6-1
ASSRGQGARTNQPQH	TRBV19
AITKTNTGELF	TRBV10-3